A single sample gave rise to the 19 T cell receptor beta chains below, sequenced in a study of regulatory T cells in long-lasting Graves disease. Described time point: persistent/refractory GD, antithyroid drugs over 5 years with positive TRAb. Preparation of the TCR library used RNA extracted from PBMCs. To make TCR beta libraries, researchers used iRepertoire HTBI primers and Arm-PCR of CDR3 regions. TCRdb recomputed calls from the multiplex PCR reads with MiXCR, one row per CDR3 protein. The repertoire holds a few hundred thousand distinct CDR3 sequences, about 20% seen once, with approximately 26% in the top ten. Sequences were derived from peripheral blood mononuclear cells (PBMCs), sampled when the disease was refractory, from a patient treated with antithyroid drugs. These receptor sequences come from a female donor with Graves disease.

The rearrangement uses TRBV2 and TRBJ2-1, with TRBD1 matching 9 bases. The CDR3 has 14 amino acids. The junction had 3 bases not matched to a gene; V was cut back by 3 bases and J by 6 bases. Germline V gene sequence: CDR1 SNHLY, CDR2 FYNNEI. This chain's CDR3 is CASSEGQGGNEQFF. The CDR3 DNA follows: TGTGCCAGCAGTGAGGGACAGGGAGGCAATGAGCAGTTCTTC. The full variable domain, completed using reference TRBV2 and TRBJ2-1, is EPEVTQTPSHQVTQMGQEVILRCVPISNHLYFYWYRQILGQKVEFLVSFYNNEISEKSEIFDDQFSVERPDGSNFTLKIRSTKLEDSAMYFCASSEGQGGNEQFFGPGTRLTVL.

A word on this clonotype: A read error may be the cause here, since a much bigger clone is one base away. The chain has TRBV15 and TRBJ2-7; either TRBD1 or TRBD2 may supply D (5 bases each). The CDR3 runs to 12 residues. Germline CDR1 reads LNHNV; CDR2 reads YYDKDF (reference sequence). CDR3 nucleotides: TGTGCCACAGCCGGGGCGTCCTACGAGCAGTGCTTC. Amino acid sequence: CATAGASYEQCF.

Ten or more counts support this clonotype. J is TRBJ2-2 and V is TRBV2; perhaps TRBD2 as D (5 bases). Per the germline V gene, CDR1 is SNHLY and CDR2 is FYNNEI. The CDR3 is 13 residues long. V was clipped by 6 bases and J by 3 bases, with 8 bases between them. CDR3 sequence reads: CASSVRDTGELFF. The CDR3 DNA follows: TGTGCCAGCAGCGTGCGGGACACCGGGGAGCTGTTTTTT.

This clonotype was counted between two and nine times. The rearrangement uses TRBV9 and TRBJ2-7; D tentatively reads TRBD1 or TRBD2 (5 bases each). Germline values: CDR1 SGDLS, CDR2 YYNGEE. The CDR3 covers 14 residues. V lost 0 bases and J 3 bases, leaving 10 bases between the germline ends. The CDR3 DNA follows: TGTGCCAGCAGCGTAGCCTATGGGGGCTACGAGCAGTACTTC. It yields the protein CASSVAYGGYEQYF.

J is TRBJ2-3 and V is TRBV6-4; D unclear. Germline-derived CDR1 and CDR2 are MRHNA and SNTAGT. This CDR3 region has 16 residues. V was clipped by 2 bases and J by 1 base, with 13 bases between them. The CDR3, as DNA: TGTGCCAGCAGTGACACGGCGGACGGTCGCACAGATACGCAGTATTTT. Its protein product is CASSDTADGRTDTQYF.

This clonotype was counted ten times or more. This chain connects TRBV24-1 to TRBJ2-7; either TRBD1 or TRBD2 may fit D (5 bases each). CDR3 size: 14 residues. Deletions cut 5 bases from V and 3 bases from J, with 13 bases between. Germline V gene data show CDR1 as KGHDR and CDR2 as SFDVKD. This CDR3 is CATSAEGTGYEQYF. In DNA, the CDR3 is TGTGCCACCAGTGCCGAAGGGACGGGCTACGAGCAGTACTTC.

This rearrangement joins TRBV20-1 to TRBJ2-1, with 16 bases fitting TRBD2. Per the germline V gene, CDR1 is DFQATT and CDR2 is SNEGSKA (reference sequence). V lost 4 bases and J lost 0; bases outside the gene matches: 6. The CDR3 consists of 18 residues. CDR3 bases: TGCAGTGCTACATCCGGGACTAGCGGGAGGGACTCCTACAATGAGCAGTTCTTC. This codes for CSATSGTSGRDSYNEQFF.

In regard to this clonotype: Compared with germline, one end of the junction differs, possibly owing to a read error. The chain uses TRBV7-2 and TRBJ2-5; D is undetermined. Germline V gene data show CDR1 as SGHTA and CDR2 as FQGNSA. CDR3 length: 13 residues. The CDR3 loop is CASSLAARLDPLF. CDR3 nucleotide sequence: TGTGCCAGCAGCTTAGCCGCCCGACTGGACCCACTATTC.

V gene TRBV19 combines with J gene TRBJ1-1; D not resolved. The germline V gene encodes CDR1 LNHDA and CDR2 SQIVND (reference sequence). The CDR3 is 18 amino acids. Trimming took off 5 bases at V and 7 bases at J, with 29 bases between the two ends. CDR3 sequence reads: CASSRIWTDLRSWGEAFF. The CDR3 DNA is TGTGCCAGTAGTCGTATTTGGACGGATCTGCGATCCTGGGGTGAAGCTTTCTTT.

This rearrangement joins TRBV5-1 to TRBJ2-1, with 7 bases fitting TRBD1. Losses at the gene ends were 2 bases for V and 7 bases for J; bases not matched to a gene: 9. Germline lookup yields CDR1 SGHRS and CDR2 YFSETQ. The CDR3 sequence is 15 residues long. CDR3 bases: TGCGCCAGCAGCTTAATGGCCGGGACAGTAAATGAGCAGTTCTTC. It yields the protein CASSLMAGTVNEQFF.

This clonotype was found many times. This sequence joins TRBV12-3 or TRBV12-4 and TRBJ1-2; the D is unclear. Trimming stripped 6 bases from V and 8 bases from J, with 10 bases between. This CDR3 is 11 amino acids long. CDR3 residues: CASRQTSGYTF. The CDR3 nucleotides read TGTGCCAGCAGACAAACATCCGGCTACACCTTC.

The genes are TRBV12-5 and TRBJ2-7; no clear D. Per germline, CDR1 LGHNT and CDR2 FRNRAP. The germline V and J ends were trimmed by 7 bases and 2 bases, with 9 bases remaining between them. This CDR3 spans 12 amino acids. This chain's CDR3 is CASAIGPYEQYF. The CDR3, as DNA: TGTGCTAGTGCCATCGGACCCTACGAGCAGTACTTC.

In its sample, this clonotype was seen once. V gene TRBV5-1 combines with J gene TRBJ2-5; 8 positions match TRBD2. The J call may be incorrect, as the DNA end agrees better with TRBJ2-1. The germline gives CDR1 SGHRS, CDR2 YFSETQ. This CDR3 comprises 15 residues. The CDR3 loop reads CASSTDGTSRHEQFF. CDR3 nucleotide sequence: TGCGCCAGCAGCACGGATGGGACTAGTCGTCATGAGCAGTTCTTC.

The V call is TRBV7-3, the J call TRBJ2-2, with D perhaps matching TRBD1 or TRBD2 (5 bases each). Trimming shortened V by 5 bases and J by 6 bases, and 19 bases separated the two germline ends. The CDR3 is 16 residues long. CDR1 and CDR2 from the germline V gene are SGHTA and FQGTGA. CDR3 in amino acids: CASSHPPGTGPGELFF. The CDR3 nucleotides read TGTGCCAGCAGCCACCCCCCGGGGACGGGGCCCGGGGAGCTGTTTTTT.

This clonotype was observed many times. The chain links TRBV27 to TRBJ2-7; D unresolved. The CDR3 has 14 amino acids. V lost 7 bases, J lost 2 bases, and 15 bases lay in between. Germline-derived CDR1 and CDR2 are MNHEY and SMNVEV (reference sequence). CDR3 in DNA: TGTGCCAGCATAGGTTTGCAGAGGCCCTACGAGCAGTACTTC. It encodes CASIGLQRPYEQYF.

The gene calls are TRBV20-1 and TRBJ1-2; tentatively, D is TRBD1 (5 bases). Trimming shortened V by 5 bases and J by 14 bases, and 27 bases separated the two germline ends. In germline, CDR1 is DFQATT, CDR2 SNEGSKA (reference sequence). This CDR3 contains 14 residues. The CDR3 DNA sequence: TGCAGTGCTCCCCCCGATGGGCTACAGGTGGGAACGACCTTC. It specifies CSAPPDGLQVGTTF.

This clonotype was picked up a small number of times. This chain uses TRBV5-1 with TRBJ1-2; 10 positions agree with TRBD1. CDR3 size: 14 residues. With V trimmed by 0 bases and J by 6 bases, 2 bases remained unmatched. CDR1 SGHRS and CDR2 YFSETQ come from the germline V gene. CDR3 coding DNA: TGCGCCAGCAGCTTGGCAGGACAGGGGGATGGCTACACCTTC. It codes for CASSLAGQGDGYTF.

In its sample, this clonotype was seen many times. The rearrangement joins TRBV28 to TRBJ2-7; TRBD1 agrees at 11 bases. There are 15 residues in the CDR3. Germline V gives CDR1 MDHEN, CDR2 SYDVKM. Unmatched junction bases numbered 6, after V lost 5 bases and J lost 3 bases. This CDR3 is CASSKGGQGVYEQYF. DNA of the CDR3: TGTGCCAGCAGTAAGGGGGGACAGGGGGTCTACGAGCAGTACTTC.

At least ten counts were recorded for this clonotype. The rearrangement links TRBV28 to TRBJ2-7; D unresolved. The V and J ends lost 6 bases and 1 base respectively, with 16 bases between them. This CDR3 has 15 residues. Germline CDR1 MDHEN, CDR2 SYDVKM. This chain's CDR3 is CASSLPPPESYEQYF. Here the CDR3 DNA reads TGTGCCAGCAGCCTACCCCCCCCCGAGTCCTACGAGCAGTACTTC. Combining the CDR3 with reference TRBV28 and TRBJ2-7 gives the whole variable domain DVKVTQSSRYLVKRTGEKVFLECVQDMDHENMFWYRQDPGLGLRLIYFSYDVKMKEKGDIPEGYSVSREKKERFSLILESASTNQTSMYLCASSLPPPESYEQYFGPGTRLTVT.